This TCR beta chain was retrieved from a study of T cells in localized non-small cell lung cancer. Notes on the study in general: One tumor region alone was sequenced, and heterogeneity therefore remains possible. Adjacent lung tissue had a median 57 of the top 100 clones found in the tumor. Uninvolved adjacent lung showed peak T cell clonality, exceeding tumor.

TCRdb keeps only in-frame clones here, not all; method: immunoSEQ multiplex PCR. The sample has approximately 670 clones; more than 25% are singletons. Concerning this clone: Its antigen is undetermined.

Adjacent lung was taken at least 2 cm from the tumor margin, free of atypia. The CDR3 is 15 amino acids. Germline V gene sequence: CDR1 LNHDA, CDR2 SQIVND (reference sequence). V lost 4 bases to trimming and J lost 5 bases; unmatched junction nucleotides: 7. The material sequenced was normal lung tissue next to the tumor, taken before any cancer treatment. The V gene is TRBV19, the J gene TRBJ2-7; 11 bases agree with TRBD1. This receptor was obtained from a man aged 35 to 69 with stage III lung adenocarcinoma. The CDR3 bases are TGTGCCAGTAGTACCCGGACAGGGGGCGGGAACGAGCAGTACTTC. Translated, it gives CASSTRTGGGNEQYF.